Listed below are T cell receptor beta chains from one sample, sequenced in a study of shared clonotypes between healthy human individuals. Data came from immunoSEQ multiplex PCR; TCRdb stores just in-frame clones and leaves some out. The repertoire consists of about a million clones, with roughly 80% occurring once and the leading ten covering roughly 1.4%. Sequenced material: memory CD4+ T cells sorted from blood. These receptors came from a man in his late teens or twenties in good health. The CDR3 runs from the conserved cysteine through the conserved F or W. A D gene is named only where the DNA matches it firmly. Rows may omit the clone size; those that give it use once, few, many or a size class.

J: TRBJ1-5
V: TRBV29-1
D: TRBD1
size: many
DNA: TGCAGCGCGGTAGGGACAGGGGGTCAGCCCCAGCATTTT
CDR3: CSAVGTGGQPQHF

J: TRBJ2-6
V: TRBV5-1
D: .
size: .
DNA: TGCGCCAGCAGCTTGGGTGCCGGGACAACATCTGGGGCCAACGTCCTGACTTTC
CDR3: CASSLGAGTTSGANVLTF

J: TRBJ2-2
V: TRBV5-6
D: .
size: .
DNA: TGTGCCAGCAGCTTGGGTCGGGCCGGGGAGCTGTTTTTT
CDR3: CASSLGRAGELFF

J: TRBJ1-6
V: TRBV27
D: .
size: .
DNA: TGTGCCAGCAGTTTACGTACGGAGGATTCACCCCTCCACTTT
CDR3: CASSLRTEDSPLHF

J: TRBJ2-7
V: TRBV5-1
D: TRBD1
size: few
DNA: TGCGCCAGCAGCTTGGGGACAGGGGGACACGAGCAGTACTTC
CDR3: CASSLGTGGHEQYF

J: TRBJ2-7
V: TRBV5-1
D: TRBD1
size: .
DNA: TGCGCCAGCAGCCAACGACAGGGAAACCACGAGCAGTACTTC
CDR3: CASSQRQGNHEQYF

J: TRBJ2-2
V: TRBV5-1
D: TRBD1
size: .
DNA: TGCGCCAGCAGCTTGAGGACAGGGAGGACCGGGGAGCTGTTTTTT
CDR3: CASSLRTGRTGELFF

J: TRBJ1-6
V: TRBV19
D: .
size: .
DNA: TGTGCCAGTACCGACGGACGGACCTATAATTCACCCCTCCACTTT
CDR3: CASTDGRTYNSPLHF

J: TRBJ1-4
V: TRBV28
D: TRBD1
size: .
DNA: TGTGCCAGCAGCGGTCAGGGGGCAACTAATGAAAAACTGTTTTTT
CDR3: CASSGQGATNEKLFF

J: TRBJ2-2
V: TRBV9
D: .
size: .
DNA: TGTGCCAGCAGTGGCGGGCAAACCCTCACCGGGGAGCTGTTTTTT
CDR3: CASSGGQTLTGELFF

J: TRBJ2-3
V: TRBV6-6
D: .
size: .
DNA: TGTGCCAGCAGTTACTCGATGGACACAGATACGCAGTATTTT
CDR3: CASSYSMDTDTQYF

J: TRBJ2-2
V: TRBV5-1
D: .
size: few
DNA: TGCGCCAGCAGCACCGGACAGCCCGCCGCGGGGGCCGGGGAGCTGTTTTTT
CDR3: CASSTGQPAAGAGELFF

J: TRBJ1-6
V: TRBV28
D: .
size: .
DNA: TGTGCCAGCACTAAGGAGCGGAGGAATTCACCCCTCCACTTT
CDR3: CASTKERRNSPLHF

J: TRBJ1-4
V: TRBV10-3
D: .
size: .
DNA: TGTGCCATCAGTGAGTCGGATTTAAGGGCAGCCAGGATTGACGGAACGTTTTTT
CDR3: CAISESDLRAARIDGTFF

J: TRBJ1-4
V: TRBV6-6
D: .
size: .
DNA: TGTGCCAGCAGTCCCCAACAGGAGGTCCTAAGAGGGAAACTGTTTTTT
CDR3: CASSPQQEVLRGKLFF

J: TRBJ2-2
V: TRBV29-1
D: .
size: .
DNA: TGCAGCGTTGAAGATGGGCGGCGGACCGGGGAGCTGTTTTTT
CDR3: CSVEDGRRTGELFF

J: TRBJ2-2
V: TRBV29-1
D: TRBD2
size: few
DNA: TGCAGCGTTTCTGGACTAGCGGGAAGGACCGGGGAGCTGTTTTTT
CDR3: CSVSGLAGRTGELFF

J: TRBJ2-1
V: TRBV7-2
D: TRBD2
size: .
DNA: TGTGCCAGCAGCCCAAGGACTAGCGGGGGCAATGAGCAGTTCTTC
CDR3: CASSPRTSGGNEQFF

J: TRBJ1-6
V: TRBV6-6
D: .
size: .
DNA: TGTGCCACAGGACAGTCACCCCTCCACTTT
CDR3: CATGQSPLHF

J: TRBJ1-1
V: TRBV2
D: .
size: .
DNA: TGTGCCAGCGCGCCGGGGCGAAACACTGAAGCTTTCTTT
CDR3: CASAPGRNTEAFF

J: TRBJ1-5
V: TRBV7-9
D: TRBD1
size: few
DNA: TGTGCCAGCAGCGAGGTCGGGACAGGGGCTTATCAGCCCCAGCATTTT
CDR3: CASSEVGTGAYQPQHF

J: TRBJ1-6
V: TRBV12-5
D: TRBD1
size: .
DNA: TGTGCTAGTGCCCAAGGGACAGGAGGGAATAACTATAATTCACCCCTCCACTTT
CDR3: CASAQGTGGNNYNSPLHF

J: TRBJ1-1
V: TRBV19
D: .
size: few
DNA: TGTGCCAGTAGCTCTGACAGGTTCACTGAAGCTTTCTTT
CDR3: CASSSDRFTEAFF

J: TRBJ2-7
V: TRBV10-3
D: TRBD2
size: few
DNA: TGTGCCATCAGCCGGACTAGCGACTACGAGCAGTACTTC
CDR3: CAISRTSDYEQYF